The 2 T cell receptor beta chains in this list originate from one sample, sequenced in a study of blood T cells in healthy people across ages (dated by TCRdb to the mid-2010s). The library was generated by 5' RACE. A second PCR of about 7 to 12 cycles was run with a J-beta primer mix and a sample-barcoded 5' primer. TCRdb applied fastp at Q25 and MiXCR to the public reads, then kept only in-frame beta chains. Each entry is one CDR3 protein sequence, shown with its most common DNA and genes. This sample holds 1.8 million or so distinct CDR3 sequences; roughly 43% were observed only once. The leading ten clones occupy more than 20% of the sample. Sequenced material: blood. The receptors shown here come from a human donor in good health.

The rearrangement links TRBV10-3 to TRBJ2-5; D ambiguous. Trimming stripped 7 bases from V and 11 bases from J, with 20 bases between. The germline CDR1 and CDR2 sequences are ENHRY and SYGVKD. CDR3 length: 13 amino acids. The CDR3 nucleotides are TGTGCCATCAAATTAGCATCTGACAATGAGCAGTACTTC. This codes for CAIKLASDNEQYF.

This sequence joins TRBV29-1 and TRBJ2-1; D gene unclear. CDR1 is SQVTM and CDR2 is ANQGSEA in the germline V gene. CDR3 size: 11 residues. Trimming removed 3 bases at V and 6 bases at J, with 6 bases between. The CDR3 loop reads CSVDTGNEQFF. CDR3 coding DNA: TGCAGCGTTGATACTGGCAATGAGCAGTTCTTC.